Sequencing of this TCR beta chain was carried out in a study of OX40 agonist ivuxolimab in advanced cancers. Study-wide background: An agonistic anti-OX40 (CD134) antibody, ivuxolimab, was used to treat the patients. Patients were infused with ivuxolimab every 2 weeks at 0.01 to 10 mg/kg. Enrollees could have had prior anti-PD-1, anti-PD-L1 or anti-CTLA-4 therapy, which more than 30% had received. Study results and limitations: Low levels of normalized T-cell clonal expansion also appeared in some nonresponders.

The method was immunoSEQ multiplex PCR; TCRdb's version includes in-frame clones alone and lacks a portion of them. The sample consists of tens of thousands of clones, 75% to 90% of them appearing once. Trimming removed 5 bases from V and 4 bases from J, with 8 bases in between. Germline V CDR1 and CDR2: SEHNR, FQNEAQ (reference sequence). The CDR3 spans 13 residues. Remarks on this clone: Its antigen is unidentified.

The receptor's source is an adult with an advanced solid tumor such as melanoma, head and neck, liver or kidney cancer. Sequences were derived from CD4+ or CD8+ T cells sorted from blood, sampled in a trial of the OX40 agonist ivuxolimab. The chain links TRBV7-9 to TRBJ2-2; no definite D call. Here the CDR3 reads CASSLDRTGELFF. Written as DNA, the CDR3 is TGTGCCAGCAGCCTAGACCGCACCGGGGAGCTGTTTTTT.